One and the same sample provided the 2 T cell receptor beta chains below, sequenced in a study of cytomegalovirus exposure and HLA in healthy donors. 13 Jbeta primers and 60 Vbeta primers were used for the PCR. TCRdb's copy holds only in-frame clones and misses some; the assay was immunoSEQ multiplex PCR. The table includes almost 200,000 clones, roughly 85% detected once. Material for sequencing was PBMCs. These TCRs come from a woman aged 45-59 years in good health and CMV-seronegative.

This chain links TRBV6-1 with TRBJ2-4, with D possibly being TRBD1 (6 bases). The CDR3 runs 15 residues. The germline gives CDR1 MNHNS, CDR2 SASEGT. Trimming left V 5 bases short and J 2 bases short, with 13 bases between. The chain's CDR3 is CASSPRQVSKNIQYF. The DNA of the CDR3 is TGTGCCAGCAGTCCCCGACAGGTTTCCAAAAACATTCAGTACTTC.

J is TRBJ2-3 and V is TRBV28; the match to TRBD2 covers 10 bases. Losses at the gene ends were 4 bases for V and 9 bases for J; bases not matched to a gene: 10. This CDR3 has 15 residues. The germline CDR1 and CDR2 sequences are MDHEN and SYDVKM. CDR3 in amino acids: CASSWGTSDVGTQYF. In DNA form, the CDR3 reads TGTGCCAGCAGTTGGGGGACTAGCGATGTGGGCACGCAGTATTTT.